This T cell receptor (beta chain) came from a study of a mutant IDH1 vaccine in newly diagnosed glioma. Study-level background: Those enrolled had earlier been treated with radiotherapy, temozolomide, or both, mostly both.

The time point denotes: baseline, week 1 (first vaccination visit). As for treatment: pre-vaccination baseline after standard-of-care therapy. Using immunoSEQ multiplex PCR, the repertoire was profiled, and TCRdb retains in-frame clones only, with some absent. The sample records tens of thousands of clones, 65% to 80% being singletons. The count of this clone is one. The V gene end was trimmed by 4 bases and the J gene end by 0 bases; junction bases not matched to a gene: 9. CDR1 and CDR2 from the germline V gene are SGDLS and YYNGEE. The length of the CDR3 is 17 residues. The sequences come from PBMCs, collected from a glioma patient treated with radiotherapy, temozolomide or both. The V gene is TRBV9, the J gene TRBJ2-1; 8 bases fit TRBD2. The clonotype comes from a woman aged 40-49 years with glioma. The CDR3 sequence is CASSPRPAGASYNEQFF. CDR3 nucleotide sequence: TGTGCCAGCAGCCCTCGTCCAGCGGGGGCCTCCTACAATGAGCAGTTCTTC.